These T cell receptor beta chains were read from a single sample in a study of a mutant IDH1 vaccine in newly diagnosed glioma. Repertoires were generated with immunoSEQ multiplex PCR, while TCRdb's copy carries only in-frame clones and drops some. The table records about 67,000 clones, 70% to 90% of them present only once. These receptors' antigens are unknown. Sample: PBMCs, taken from a glioma patient whose treatment included an IDH1 peptide vaccine. Every receptor here comes from a man aged 40-55 years with glioma. Each CDR3 is given with its conserved first and last residue. Each record gives: D gene, V gene, clone size, J gene, CDR3 protein, CDR3 DNA. A D gene is named only where the DNA matches it firmly. Expanded clones get a size class; other rows say once, few or many, or leave the size out.

TRBD1	TRBV5-6	NA	TRBJ1-1	CASRETGKGTEAFF	TGTGCCAGCAGGGAGACAGGGAAGGGGACTGAAGCTTTCTTT
TRBD1	TRBV27	NA	TRBJ1-6	CASKRQGSDNSPLHF	TGTGCCAGCAAAAGACAGGGATCCGATAATTCACCCCTCCACTTT
TRBD1	TRBV6-1	NA	TRBJ1-6	CASSLTGEDSPLHF	TGTGCCAGCAGCCTGACAGGGGAGGATTCACCCCTCCACTTT
NA	TRBV7-3	NA	TRBJ2-2	CASSSSPGELFF	TGTGCCAGCAGCTCTTCACCCGGGGAGCTGTTTTTT
TRBD2	TRBV2	once	TRBJ2-5	CASSEQRGRQETQYF	TGTGCCAGCAGTGAACAGCGGGGGCGACAAGAGACCCAGTACTTC
NA	TRBV6-5	NA	TRBJ1-4	CASRSDREKLFF	TGTGCCAGCAGGAGCGATAGGGAAAAACTGTTTTTT
NA	TRBV5-1	NA	TRBJ2-7	CASSSRTAEEQYF	TGCGCCAGCAGCTCGCGTACTGCGGAGGAGCAGTACTTC
TRBD1	TRBV28	few	TRBJ2-7	CASRRQGSYEQYF	TGTGCCAGCAGACGACAGGGCTCCTACGAGCAGTACTTC
TRBD1	TRBV2	NA	TRBJ2-2	CASSGQGAGELFF	TGTGCCAGCAGTGGACAGGGAGCCGGGGAGCTGTTTTTT
NA	TRBV11-2	NA	TRBJ1-6	CASSLEGSGPSWFNSPLHF	TGTGCCAGCAGCTTAGAAGGTTCCGGCCCCTCCTGGTTTAATTCACCCCTCCACTTT
NA	TRBV6-1	NA	TRBJ2-5	CASGLSGLPRETQYF	TGTGCCAGCGGATTATCGGGCCTACCCCGAGAGACCCAGTACTTC
NA	TRBV19	NA	TRBJ1-5	CASSKTMGVGSNQPQHF	TGTGCCAGTAGCAAAACCATGGGGGTTGGTAGCAATCAGCCCCAGCATTTT
TRBD1	TRBV28	NA	TRBJ1-4	CASRGDRVNEKLFF	TGTGCCAGCAGGGGGGACAGGGTGAATGAAAAACTGTTTTTT
TRBD1	TRBV5-1	NA	TRBJ1-2	CASSGRDSPYGYTF	TGCGCCAGCAGCGGCCGGGACAGCCCGTATGGCTACACCTTC
TRBD2	TRBV5-3	NA	TRBJ2-1	CARSLATSGGNNEQFF	TGTGCCAGAAGCTTGGCTACTAGCGGGGGGAACAATGAGCAGTTCTTC
NA	TRBV6-5	NA	TRBJ1-2	CASQGGYGYTF	TGTGCCAGTCAAGGGGGGTACGGCTACACCTTC
TRBD1	TRBV30	few	TRBJ2-2	CAWRRAEGAHTGELFF	TGTGCCTGGAGGAGGGCTGAGGGGGCCCACACCGGGGAGCTGTTTTTT
NA	TRBV28	NA	TRBJ1-4	CASSFSGNEKLFF	TGTGCCAGCAGTTTCTCAGGGAATGAAAAACTGTTTTTT
TRBD1	TRBV6-6	NA	TRBJ1-1	CASSRQGGTEAFF	TGTGCCAGCAGCCGACAGGGCGGGACTGAAGCTTTCTTT
TRBD2	TRBV7-3	NA	TRBJ2-1	CASSSPGLAGIQFF	TGTGCCAGCAGCTCGCCAGGACTAGCGGGAATTCAGTTCTTC
NA	TRBV11-3	NA	TRBJ2-1	CASSSGSSSYNEQFF	TGTGCCAGCAGCTCAGGATCGAGCTCCTACAATGAGCAGTTCTTC
TRBD1	TRBV19	NA	TRBJ1-5	CASSSWTGYSNQPQHF	TGTGCCAGTAGTTCCTGGACAGGCTATAGCAATCAGCCCCAGCATTTT
TRBD1	TRBV6-5	NA	TRBJ2-3	CASKLTGSGTDTQYF	TGTGCCAGCAAGCTGACAGGGAGTGGCACAGATACGCAGTATTTT
TRBD2	TRBV5-5	NA	TRBJ2-2	CASTRGGNTGELFF	TGTGCCAGCACCCGCGGGGGGAACACCGGGGAGCTGTTTTTT
NA	TRBV11-2	NA	TRBJ2-7	CASSFSRGNGNEQYF	TGTGCCAGCAGCTTCTCCCGGGGGAATGGGAACGAGCAGTACTTC
NA	TRBV15	NA	TRBJ1-5	CATSKDGNQPQHF	TGTGCCACCAGCAAGGACGGCAATCAGCCCCAGCATTTT
NA	TRBV6-5	NA	TRBJ2-7	CASSRSASSYEQYF	TGTGCCAGCAGTCGGTCCGCCAGTTCCTACGAGCAGTACTTC
TRBD1	TRBV6-4	NA	TRBJ1-1	CASSPGQSNTEAFF	TGTGCCAGCAGTCCGGGACAGTCGAACACTGAAGCTTTCTTT
NA	TRBV21-1	NA	TRBJ1-5	CASSKAVSYNRGDQPQHF	TGTGCCAGCAGCAAAGCTGTATCGTACAACAGGGGGGACCAGCCCCAGCATTTT